This T cell receptor beta chain comes out of a study of control samples from healthy donors and cancer patients. The CDR3 runs to 14 residues. The junction had 4 bases not matched to a gene; V was cut back by 3 bases and J by 5 bases. CDR1 is LNHDA, CDR2 SQIVND, per germline (reference sequence). Some clones are missing from TCRdb's copy, which holds only in-frame ones; the method was immunoSEQ multiplex PCR. This sample has fewer than 30,000 clones, with around nine tenths found just once. This clone was recorded only once. Material for sequencing was PBMCs. This receptor was identified in a woman between 35 and 50 years old with lung cancer. The V call is TRBV19, the J call TRBJ1-2, with TRBD1 matching over 9 bases. The CDR3, as DNA: TGTGCCAGTAGTATGCTGACAGGGGGGTATGGCTACACCTTC. It codes for CASSMLTGGYGYTF.